This T cell receptor (beta chain) stems from a study of T-cell reconstitution after alpha-beta-depleted transplantation in children. Unique molecular identifiers were incorporated during preparation of the TCRbeta library. TCRdb re-derived calls from the PCR reads in MiXCR, one entry per CDR3 protein. The profile covers around 15,000 distinct CDR3 sequences, with roughly 4.7% appearing a single time and over 6% taken by the ten largest. Broader study findings: In patients about two months after transplant, alpha-beta T cells reportedly arose from several hundred expanded graft clones. Certain patients had high TCRbeta diversity at day 60, and it came from recipient T cells and thymic progenitors that survived. Diversity and T-cell counts at one year after transplant derived mostly from new T cells.

The CDR3 spans 13 residues. Trimming cost V 2 bases and J 4 bases, with 10 bases left between them. The germline CDR1 and CDR2 sequences are SGHRS and YFSETQ. This clonotype has a count of ten or more. Its antigen is as yet unknown. The specimen was PBMCs, collected before TCRalphabeta/CD19-depleted stem cell transplant. The chain has TRBV5-1 and TRBJ2-7; D remains unclear. The receptor was derived from a boy aged 5-17 years with acute lymphoblastic leukemia, due to receive a stem cell transplant. Written as DNA, the CDR3 is TGCGCCAGCAGCTTTAGTGAGTCTTACGAGCAGTACTTC. Encoded protein: CASSFSESYEQYF.